These 21 T cell receptor beta chains came from one sample sequenced in a study of T cell responses to AZD1222 COVID-19 vaccine. Repertoires were generated with immunoSEQ multiplex PCR, while TCRdb's copy carries only in-frame clones and drops some. Among about 200,000 clones listed, 90% to 95% were seen once. Sample: peripheral blood, taken 28 days after the second dose of the MenACWY control vaccine. These receptors were collected from an adult who received the MenACWY meningococcal vaccine as a control.

V and J are TRBV28 and TRBJ1-6; TRBD1 matches 8 bases. Germline CDR1 reads MDHEN; CDR2 reads SYDVKM. Trimming at V came to 5 bases and at J to 1 base, leaving 4 bases not matched to a gene. The CDR3 has 16 amino acids. The CDR3 DNA reads as TGTGCCAGCAGTCCCGACAGGGGTTCCTATAATTCACCCCTCCACTTT. It translates to CASSPDRGSYNSPLHF. The whole variable domain, remainder taken from reference TRBV28 and TRBJ1-6, is DVKVTQSSRYLVKRTGEKVFLECVQDMDHENMFWYRQDPGLGLRLIYFSYDVKMKEKGDIPEGYSVSREKKERFSLILESASTNQTSMYLCASSPDRGSYNSPLHFGNGTRLTVT.

The chain employs TRBV19 and TRBJ1-6; D remains unclear. Looked up from germline, CDR1 is LNHDA and CDR2 is SQIVND (reference sequence). The CDR3 totals 15 residues. Trimming took off 4 bases at V and 2 bases at J, with 9 bases between the two ends. CDR3 loop: CASSNILAYNSPLHF. CDR3 nucleotide sequence: TGTGCCAGTAGTAACATTCTCGCCTATAATTCACCCCTCCACTTT.

The rearrangement joins TRBV19 to TRBJ1-2; D perhaps matches TRBD1 (6 bases). The CDR3 length is 11 residues. Germline lookup yields CDR1 LNHDA and CDR2 SQIVND (reference sequence). With 10 bases removed from V and 8 bases from J, the gap between germline ends came to 14 bases. CDR3 sequence reads: CATGTSAGYTF. The CDR3 DNA is TGTGCCACTGGGACATCGGCGGGCTACACCTTC.

The V gene is TRBV2, the J gene TRBJ2-1; D not certain. CDR1 and CDR2 from the germline V gene are SNHLY and FYNNEI. Trimming removed 6 bases at V and 9 bases at J, with 15 bases between. The CDR3 loop spans 13 amino acids. The CDR3 nucleotides are TGTGCCAGCAGACCATCTGGCTTCATTGAGCAGTTCTTC. It encodes CASRPSGFIEQFF. The complete variable domain, with remaining parts taken from reference TRBV2 and TRBJ2-1, reads EPEVTQTPSHQVTQMGQEVILRCVPISNHLYFYWYRQILGQKVEFLVSFYNNEISEKSEIFDDQFSVERPDGSNFTLKIRSTKLEDSAMYFCASRPSGFIEQFFGPGTRLTVL.

The chain joins TRBV12-3 or TRBV12-4 to TRBJ2-7; 7 bases are a match to TRBD2. The CDR3 has 12 residues. V shed 5 bases, J shed 6 bases, and the junction held 4 bases outside the gene matches. CDR3 sequence: CASSLGRTEQYF. The CDR3 nucleotides read TGTGCCAGCAGTCTCGGGAGGACCGAGCAGTACTTC.

This chain joins TRBV5-6 and TRBJ1-1; no clear D gene. Between the trimmed V and J ends, which lost 6 bases and 5 bases, there was a span of 17 bases. Germline V CDR1 and CDR2: SGHDT, YYEEEE. This CDR3 has 14 residues. CDR3 sequence (DNA): TGTGCCAGCACCGTTCGGGATGTGCGTACTGAAGCTTTCTTT. Translating it yields CASTVRDVRTEAFF.

The J gene is TRBJ1-2, the V gene TRBV5-6, with TRBD1 matching 7 bases. Germline trimming cut 4 bases from V and 3 bases from J; bases unmatched to any gene: 3. CDR1 is SGHDT and CDR2 is YYEEEE in the germline V gene. The length of the CDR3 is 13 residues. CDR3 loop: CASSVDRHYGYTF. The CDR3 bases are TGTGCCAGCAGCGTGGACAGGCACTATGGCTACACCTTC.

The V and J genes are TRBV7-3 and TRBJ1-2, with D possibly matching TRBD1 (6 bases). There are 13 residues in the CDR3. V gave up 3 bases and J gave up 9 bases, with 14 bases separating them. Germline loops: CDR1 SGHTA, CDR2 FQGTGA. CDR3 sequence reads: CASSFGDNYSYTF. The CDR3 DNA reads TGTGCCAGCAGCTTCGGGGACAACTACAGCTACACCTTC.

The genes are TRBV20-1 and TRBJ2-7; D is ambiguous. Germline CDR1 and CDR2: DFQATT and SNEGSKA (reference sequence). V shed 6 bases and J shed 3 bases, with 9 bases lying between them. The CDR3 totals 11 residues. The chain's CDR3 is CSAFQDYEQYF. As DNA, the CDR3 is TGCAGTGCGTTCCAGGACTACGAGCAGTACTTC.

J is TRBJ2-2 and V is TRBV24-1; possibly TRBD1 or TRBD2 for D (6 bases each). V was trimmed by 12 bases and J by 3 bases, leaving 16 bases between them. The germline V gene encodes CDR1 KGHDR and CDR2 SFDVKD. The CDR3 has 14 amino acids. The CDR3 DNA sequence: TGTGCCGTCCTACAGGGCGGGGACACCGGGGAGCTGTTTTTT. Translated, it gives CAVLQGGDTGELFF.

V usage is TRBV4-1 and J usage is TRBJ2-7, with TRBD2 matching over 7 bases. Germline CDR1 and CDR2: MGHRA and YSYEKL. V lost 3 bases, J lost 3 bases, and 8 bases stayed unmatched. This CDR3 has 15 amino acids. The DNA of the CDR3 is TGCGCCAGCAGCCAGGTTTGGGCGGGAGACTACGAGCAGTACTTC. Translation: CASSQVWAGDYEQYF.

This chain's CDR3 is CASGPGTSGRGGELFF. DNA of the CDR3: TGTGCTAGTGGCCCCGGGACTAGCGGGAGGGGTGGGGAGCTGTTTTTT. The rearrangement links TRBV12-5 to TRBJ2-2; TRBD2 agrees at 16 bases. Germline loops: CDR1 LGHNT, CDR2 FRNRAP. V was clipped by 6 bases and J by 8 bases; unmatched bases: 6. The CDR3 is made up of 16 amino acids.

CDR3 in amino acids: CAISGGTEAFF. As DNA, the CDR3 is TGTGCCATCAGTGGGGGCACTGAAGCTTTCTTT. The V and J genes are TRBV10-3 and TRBJ1-1; D unclear. CDR1 ENHRY and CDR2 SYGVKD come from the germline V gene. There are 11 residues in the CDR3. V dropped 4 bases and J dropped 4 bases, with 4 bases sitting between them.

This chain links TRBV11-3 with TRBJ2-7; 8 nucleotides agree with TRBD1. Germline V gene lookup returns CDR1 SGHNT and CDR2 YENEEA. V dropped 5 bases and J dropped 3; count of bases not matched to a gene: 9. This CDR3 region has 15 residues. The CDR3 DNA reads as TGTGCCAGCAGCAACCGACAGGGGCCGTACTACGAGCAGTACTTC. Translated: CASSNRQGPYYEQYF.

Notes on this clone: At one boundary the junction diverges from the germline segment, which might be a read error. CDR3 sequence (DNA): TGTGCCAGTAGTATATCCCCTAGCGGAGGTGAGCCTATCTTC. Translation: CASSISPSGGEPIF. The chain combines TRBV19 with TRBJ2-1; 7 bases agree with TRBD2. The CDR3 is made up of 14 amino acids. Per the germline V gene, CDR1 is LNHDA and CDR2 is SQIVND (reference sequence). Filled out from reference TRBV19 and TRBJ2-1, the complete variable domain reads DGGITQSPKYLFRKEGQNVTLSCEQNLNHDAMYWYRQDPGQGLRLIYYSQIVNDFQKGDIAEGYSVSREKKESFPLTVTSAQKNPTAFYLCASSISPSGGEPIFGPGTRLTVL.

The V gene is TRBV9, the J gene TRBJ1-3, with a weak D call TRBD1 (6 bases). The CDR3 is made up of 15 amino acids. Trimming cost V 4 bases and J 1 base, with 12 bases left between them. CDR1 SGDLS and CDR2 YYNGEE come from the germline V gene. For the CDR3, the DNA is TGTGCCAGCAGCCAAACAGGGAGGTCTGGAAACACCATATATTTT. Residues: CASSQTGRSGNTIYF.

The chain is built from TRBV11-1 and TRBJ2-1; no reliable D call. The CDR3 length is 15 residues. CDR1 and CDR2 (germline): SGHAT, FQDESV (reference sequence). V lost 8 bases and J 0 bases, leaving 14 bases between the germline ends. CDR3 residues: CASAVDSSSYNEQFF. For the CDR3, the DNA is TGTGCCAGCGCTGTGGATAGTAGCTCCTACAATGAGCAGTTCTTC.

The chain uses TRBV10-1 and TRBJ2-7, with D unresolved. This CDR3 contains 12 residues. CDR1 and CDR2 (germline): WNHNN, SYGVQD (reference sequence). V was cut by 4 bases and J by 0 bases, with 4 bases left in between. CDR3 sequence: CASSVNSYEQYF. The DNA for the CDR3 is TGCGCCAGCAGTGTCAACTCCTACGAGCAGTACTTC.

The chain joins TRBV5-1 to TRBJ2-7, with D possibly matching TRBD1 (6 bases). The CDR3 is 14 amino acids. Trimming took off 3 bases at V and 0 bases at J, with 10 bases between the two ends. Per germline, CDR1 SGHRS and CDR2 YFSETQ. The CDR3 sequence: CASSSQTGSYEQYF. CDR3 bases: TGCGCCAGCAGCTCTCAGACAGGCTCCTACGAGCAGTACTTC.

This chain joins TRBV19 and TRBJ2-2; D gene unclear. Trimming took 6 bases from V and 5 from J, leaving 7 bases between them. There are 12 residues in the CDR3. The germline V gene encodes CDR1 LNHDA and CDR2 SQIVND (reference sequence). The CDR3: CASSYKTGELFF. In DNA, the CDR3 is TGTGCCAGTAGCTACAAGACCGGGGAGCTGTTTTTT.

The rearrangement joins TRBV3-1 (or the pseudogene TRBV3-2) to TRBJ1-1; D may be TRBD1 (6 bases). The CDR3 consists of 13 residues. The germline CDR1 and CDR2 sequences are LGHDT and YNNKEL (reference sequence). V shed 1 base and J shed 11 bases, with 14 bases lying between them. DNA for the CDR3: TGTGCCAGCAGCCAAGGCGTGGGGGCGCGGGCTTTCTTT. This sequence encodes CASSQGVGARAFF.